One and the same sample provided the 16 T cell receptor beta chains below, sequenced in a study of blood T cell repertoires in COVID-19. TCRdb keeps only in-frame clones here, not all; method: immunoSEQ multiplex PCR. The sample has about 53,000 clones, around four fifths seen once. Sequences were obtained from peripheral blood. The source of these receptors is a human donor in a cohort sampled during active COVID-19.

There are many counts of this clone. The rearrangement links TRBV12-5 to TRBJ2-1, with 11 nucleotides matching TRBD2. The CDR3 spans 17 residues. Trimming took 0 bases from V and 8 from J; bases not matched to a gene: 9. The germline V gene has CDR1 LGHNT and CDR2 FRNRAP. The CDR3 sequence is CASGLVKGSGGAYEQFF. The CDR3 nucleotides are TGTGCTAGTGGTTTGGTAAAGGGTAGCGGGGGGGCATATGAGCAGTTCTTC.

This clone came up a few times. This chain joins TRBV30 and TRBJ2-2, with TRBD2 identical over 14 bases. V dropped 8 bases and J dropped 5; count of bases not matched to a gene: 4. The CDR3 is made up of 14 amino acids. Germline CDR1 and CDR2: GTSNPN and SVGIG (reference sequence). CDR3 coding DNA: TGTGCCCAACGGACTAGCGGGGGGACCGGGGAGCTGTTTTTT. Residues: CAQRTSGGTGELFF. Variable domain in full (rest from reference TRBV30 and TRBJ2-2): SQTIHQWPATLVQPVGSPLSLECTVEGTSNPNLYWYRQAAGRGLQLLFYSVGIGQISSEVPQNLSASRPQDRQFILSSKKLLLSDSGFYLCAQRTSGGTGELFFGEGSRLTVL.

CDR3 sequence reads: CASSLQMNTEAFF. The CDR3 DNA follows: TGTGCCAGCAGCTTACAGATGAACACTGAAGCTTTCTTT. The chain employs TRBV5-5 and TRBJ1-1; no clear D gene. The CDR3 length is 13 residues. Trimming pared 2 bases from V and 0 bases from J, leaving 5 bases between. CDR1 and CDR2 (germline): SGHKS, YYEKEE (reference sequence).

The V gene is TRBV5-1, the J gene TRBJ2-2, with D possibly matching TRBD2 (6 bases). This CDR3 comprises 16 residues. Between the trimmed V and J ends, which lost 4 bases and 2 bases, there was a span of 15 bases. CDR1 and CDR2 (germline): SGHRS, YFSETQ. This chain's CDR3 is CASSGPGLGNTGELFF. As DNA, the CDR3 is TGCGCCAGCAGCGGACCGGGACTCGGAAACACCGGGGAGCTGTTTTTT.

This rearrangement joins TRBV19 to TRBJ2-3, with D perhaps TRBD2 (6 bases). The V gene's germline CDR1 is LNHDA and CDR2 SQIVND (reference sequence). CDR3 size: 14 residues. V gave up 6 bases and J gave up 0 bases, with 10 bases separating them. The CDR3 sequence is CASSETRSTDTQYF. Here the CDR3 DNA reads TGTGCCAGTAGCGAGACTAGAAGCACAGATACGCAGTATTTT.

This clone has only one observation. This chain links TRBV7-2 with TRBJ1-5; D is ambiguous. Trimming removed 5 bases from V and 3 bases from J, with 11 bases in between. CDR1 is SGHTA and CDR2 is FQGNSA in the germline V gene. This CDR3 is 14 amino acids long. CDR3 coding DNA: TGTGCCAGCAGCCGGGAACAAATCAATCAGCCCCAGCATTTT. Residues: CASSREQINQPQHF.

V and J are TRBV18 and TRBJ1-6; TRBD1 is a possible D gene (5 bases). Trimming took off 2 bases at V and 4 bases at J, with 6 bases between the two ends. CDR3 length: 14 amino acids. Germline CDR1 and CDR2: KGHSH and LQKENI. CDR3 nucleotide sequence: TGTGCCAGCTCACCAACAGGTTATAATTCACCCCTCCACTTT. Translated: CASSPTGYNSPLHF.

The chain has TRBV6-5 and TRBJ2-7; a possible D gene is TRBD1 (7 bases). V was pared by 1 base and J by 6 bases, with 10 bases between. The CDR3 is made up of 13 amino acids. Germline V gene lookup returns CDR1 MNHEY and CDR2 SVGAGI. CDR3 amino acids: CASSYWQGGEQYF. The CDR3 DNA reads as TGTGCCAGCAGTTACTGGCAGGGGGGCGAGCAGTACTTC.

This rearrangement joins TRBV11-2 to TRBJ2-5; 15 bases match TRBD2. CDR1 and CDR2 (germline): SGHAT, FQNNGV. Trimming at V came to 4 bases and at J to 6 bases, leaving 9 bases not matched to a gene. This CDR3 has 17 residues. DNA for the CDR3: TGTGCCAGCAGCTCTGATGGACTAGCGGGAGGGCCGAAGACCCAGTACTTC. Encoded protein: CASSSDGLAGGPKTQYF.

This chain uses TRBV14 with TRBJ2-7, with D tentatively TRBD2 (5 bases). Germline lookup yields CDR1 SGHDN and CDR2 FVKESK. V shed 6 bases and J shed 3 bases, with 12 bases lying between them. The CDR3 consists of 13 residues. The CDR3 bases are TGTGCCAGCAGAGAGCCGGGGAGCTACGAGCAGTACTTC. It translates to CASREPGSYEQYF.

CDR3 coding DNA: TGTGCCAGCGGCGGGACTTCGAGCTATGGCTACACCTTC. Translating it yields CASGGTSSYGYTF. The chain carries TRBV11-2 and TRBJ1-2, with TRBD1 as a possible D gene (5 bases). Germline CDR1 is SGHAT and CDR2 is FQNNGV. The CDR3 length is 13 residues. V lost 8 bases and J 4 bases, leaving 14 bases between the germline ends.

This clone appeared a few times. V and J are TRBV4-3 and TRBJ1-1; TRBD1 agrees at 11 bases. Germline assignment: CDR1 LGHNA and CDR2 YSLEER. J lost 7 bases, V lost 0 bases, and 4 bases had no gene match. CDR3 size: 15 residues. In DNA form, the CDR3 reads TGCGCCAGCAGCCAAGAGGGGGACAGGGGGTTTGAAGCTTTCTTT. As protein: CASSQEGDRGFEAFF.

The rearrangement uses TRBV18 and TRBJ1-2; D gene ambiguous. Germline V gene lookup returns CDR1 KGHSH and CDR2 LQKENI. The CDR3 covers 15 residues. Trimming left V 3 bases short and J 4 bases short, with 15 bases between. DNA of the CDR3: TGTGCCAGCTCACCTTCGACGACGGGGATCTATGGCTACACCTTC. This encodes CASSPSTTGIYGYTF.

The chain is built from TRBV7-9 and TRBJ1-2; D gene ambiguous. The CDR3 is made up of 12 amino acids. Trimming stripped 3 bases from V and 7 bases from J, with 9 bases between. Germline CDR1 and CDR2: SEHNR and FQNEAQ (reference sequence). The CDR3 nucleotides are TGTGCCAGCAGCTTCGGGGAGAGTGGCTACACCTTC. Translating gives CASSFGESGYTF.

The V call is TRBV7-9, the J call TRBJ1-4; D is perhaps TRBD1 (6 bases). The V end was cut by 6 bases, the J end by 5 bases, with 16 bases between. CDR1 SEHNR and CDR2 FQNEAQ come from the germline V gene (reference sequence). This CDR3 is 15 amino acids long. This chain's CDR3 is CASRKEQGSNEKLFF. Written as DNA, the CDR3 is TGTGCCAGCAGGAAGGAACAGGGTTCGAATGAAAAACTGTTTTTT.

The V gene is TRBV3-1 (or the pseudogene TRBV3-2), the J gene TRBJ2-2; weak D call: TRBD2 (5 bases). The CDR3 contains 14 residues. The germline V gene has CDR1 LGHDT and CDR2 YNNKEL (reference sequence). Between the trimmed V and J ends, which lost 7 bases and 1 base, there was a span of 10 bases. The CDR3 DNA is TGTGCCAGCATGAGGGTGGGGAACACCGGGGAGCTGTTTTTT. Translation gives CASMRVGNTGELFF.